This entry lists 18 T cell receptor beta chains sequenced from one sample in a study of blood T cell repertoires in COVID-19. Clones were sequenced by immunoSEQ multiplex PCR, and TCRdb holds only the in-frame ones, with some missing. The data hold fewer than 250,000 clones, with 80% to 85% observed a single time. The sequenced material came from peripheral blood. Receptors were obtained from a woman of 80 years or more with COVID-19, enrolled during active disease.

As concerns this clone: It may be a read error: a sequence one base away is much more abundant. This specimen includes other DNA sequences encoding the same CDR3. The J gene is TRBJ1-2, the V gene TRBV6-6, with 9 bases fitting TRBD1. The CDR3 is made up of 13 amino acids. Germline V CDR1 and CDR2: MNHNY, SVGAGI (reference sequence). CDR3 coding DNA: TGTGCCAGCACCAAGACAGGGGGGTATGGCTATACCTTC. Amino acids: CASTKTGGYGYTF.

The CDR3 DNA follows: TGTGCCAGCAAGTTGGGGGACAGTGCCCTCTATGGCTACACCTTC. It codes for CASKLGDSALYGYTF. The chain links TRBV2 to TRBJ1-2, with 7 bases matching TRBD1. Germline CDR1 SNHLY, CDR2 FYNNEI. The CDR3 contains 15 residues. The trim removed 7 bases at V and 4 bases at J, leaving 12 bases unmatched.

The chain carries TRBV5-6 and TRBJ2-5; 8 nucleotides line up with TRBD1. Germline V gene data show CDR1 as SGHDT and CDR2 as YYEEEE. The CDR3 is 16 residues long. Unmatched junction bases numbered 8, after V lost 3 bases and J lost 1 base. The CDR3 nucleotides are TGTGCCAGCAGCTCCGGACAGGGTAAATCCCAAGAGACCCAGTACTTC. The encoded protein is CASSSGQGKSQETQYF.

The J gene is TRBJ2-5, the V gene TRBV9; 9 bases line up with TRBD2. The junction had 11 bases not matched to a gene; V was cut back by 3 bases and J by 2 bases. This CDR3 comprises 17 residues. Germline lookup yields CDR1 SGDLS and CDR2 YYNGEE. The DNA for the CDR3 is TGTGCCAGCAGCGCGGGACGGAGCGGGGGGCTTCAAGAGACCCAGTACTTC. Residues: CASSAGRSGGLQETQYF.

The rearrangement links TRBV28 to TRBJ2-5; D gene unclear. V shed 2 bases and J shed 9 bases, with 13 bases lying between them. Germline lookup yields CDR1 MDHEN and CDR2 SYDVKM. CDR3 length: 13 residues. The CDR3: CASSLTSQMSQYF. The CDR3 DNA follows: TGTGCCAGCAGTTTAACGTCCCAGATGTCCCAGTACTTC.

V gene TRBV18 combines with J gene TRBJ2-3; D might be TRBD1 (5 bases). The CDR3 spans 13 residues. The V end lost 4 bases, the J end lost 6 bases, and 11 bases lay between the germline ends. Germline lookup yields CDR1 KGHSH and CDR2 LQKENI. DNA for the CDR3: TGTGCCAGCTCACGGGGCCCGACGGATACGCAGTATTTT. Translating it yields CASSRGPTDTQYF.

The chain employs TRBV4-2 and TRBJ1-2, with D perhaps matching TRBD1 (5 bases). This CDR3 is 13 amino acids long. Germline lookup yields CDR1 LGHNA and CDR2 YNFKEQ. V lost 0 bases, J lost 8 bases, and 10 bases lay in between. The DNA of the CDR3 is TGTGCCAGCAGCCAAGAAGGCGGGGGGGGCTACACCTTC. Its translation: CASSQEGGGGYTF.

The sample holds a few counts of this clone. This chain links TRBV7-2 with TRBJ1-5; D possibly corresponds to TRBD1 (5 bases). Germline loops: CDR1 SGHTA, CDR2 FQGNSA. The ends were cut back, 1 base at V and 1 base at J, with 8 bases in the middle. The CDR3 sequence is 15 residues long. Here the CDR3 reads CASSLEGHSNQPQHF. CDR3 bases: TGTGCCAGCAGCTTAGAGGGGCACAGCAATCAGCCCCAGCATTTT.

This clone was detected only once. The genes are TRBV4-1 and TRBJ2-3, with TRBD2 matching 7 bases. This CDR3 is built from 17 residues. The trim removed 4 bases at V and 6 bases at J, leaving 16 bases unmatched. Germline V gene data show CDR1 as MGHRA and CDR2 as YSYEKL. CDR3 sequence reads: CASSPYGYGAGRDTQYF. The DNA of the CDR3 is TGCGCCAGCAGCCCCTACGGTTACGGCGCCGGGAGGGATACGCAGTATTTT.

The chain combines TRBV6-6 with TRBJ2-2; 8 nucleotides agree with TRBD2. With 5 bases clipped from V and 0 bases from J, the junction kept 8 bases outside the gene matches. The CDR3 consists of 17 residues. The germline gives CDR1 MNHNY, CDR2 SVGAGI (reference sequence). Written as DNA, the CDR3 is TGTGCCAGCAGTAGATCCGGGGGGGGCACGAACACCGGGGAGCTGTTTTTT. It encodes CASSRSGGGTNTGELFF.

The genes are TRBV5-1 and TRBJ1-5; 8 nucleotides agree with TRBD1. The CDR3 totals 16 residues. CDR1 SGHRS and CDR2 YFSETQ come from the germline V gene. V was clipped by 0 bases and J by 5 bases; unmatched bases: 7. CDR3 amino acids: CASSLGSGGLDQPQHF. CDR3 bases: TGCGCCAGCAGCTTGGGGTCAGGGGGCTTAGATCAGCCCCAGCATTTT.

This chain links TRBV4-1 with TRBJ2-3; 8 bases are shared with TRBD2. With V trimmed by 3 bases and J by 6 bases, 14 bases remained unmatched. From germline, CDR1 is MGHRA and CDR2 YSYEKL. The CDR3 sequence is 17 residues long. As DNA, the CDR3 is TGCGCCAGCAGCCATTACTTAGCGGGGAGCGTCGGGGATACGCAGTATTTT. This gives the protein CASSHYLAGSVGDTQYF.

The chain combines TRBV6-5 with TRBJ1-5, with 8 nucleotides matching TRBD1. Germline trimming cut 5 bases from V and 6 bases from J; bases unmatched to any gene: 6. The germline V gene has CDR1 MNHEY and CDR2 SVGAGI. The CDR3 is 14 amino acids. CDR3 loop: CASSPGTGLQPQHF. In DNA form, the CDR3 reads TGTGCCAGCAGTCCCGGGACAGGACTTCAGCCCCAGCATTTT.

This chain's CDR3 is CASISGGQGRTEAFF. CDR3 nucleotide sequence: TGTGCCAGTATTTCGGGGGGACAGGGAAGAACTGAAGCTTTCTTT. This sequence joins TRBV19 and TRBJ1-1, with TRBD1 matching 9 bases. V lost 7 bases and J lost 5; bases outside the gene matches: 11. CDR1 and CDR2 from the germline V gene are LNHDA and SQIVND (reference sequence). The CDR3 sequence is 15 residues long.

To note about this clone: This same CDR3 is encoded by further DNA sequences in the sample. The chain recombines TRBV9 with TRBJ1-5; the match to TRBD1 covers 9 bases. The germline CDR1 and CDR2 sequences are SGDLS and YYNGEE. The V gene end was trimmed by 2 bases and the J gene end by 5 bases; junction bases not matched to a gene: 2. The CDR3 is 14 amino acids. CDR3 region: CASSVGQGDQPQHF. The CDR3 DNA sequence: TGTGCCAGCAGCGTGGGACAGGGTGATCAGCCCCAGCATTTT.

The chain links TRBV7-2 to TRBJ1-3; D unclear. The CDR3 runs to 18 residues. V lost 1 base and J lost 0, with 16 bases in between. From germline, CDR1 is SGHTA and CDR2 FQGNSA. In nucleotides, the CDR3 is TGTGCCAGCAGCTTAGGCGGAGGAACACTCAGCTCTGGAAACACCATATATTTT. It codes for CASSLGGGTLSSGNTIYF.

This clone appeared a few times. The rearrangement uses TRBV19 and TRBJ2-4; D gene ambiguous. V lost 4 bases to trimming and J lost 8 bases, with 6 bases between them. CDR3 length: 11 residues. CDR1 is LNHDA and CDR2 is SQIVND in the germline V gene (reference sequence). In nucleotides, the CDR3 is TGTGCCAGTAGTACCCAGGACATTCAGTACTTC. As protein: CASSTQDIQYF. The whole variable domain, remainder taken from reference TRBV19 and TRBJ2-4, is DGGITQSPKYLFRKEGQNVTLSCEQNLNHDAMYWYRQDPGQGLRLIYYSQIVNDFQKGDIAEGYSVSREKKESFPLTVTSAQKNPTAFYLCASSTQDIQYFGAGTRLSVL.

The chain is built from TRBV5-6 and TRBJ2-1; the match to TRBD1 covers 9 bases. The germline CDR1 and CDR2 sequences are SGHDT and YYEEEE. V was clipped by 0 bases and J by 8 bases; unmatched bases: 9. This CDR3 region has 16 residues. The CDR3 coding sequence is TGTGCCAGCAGCTTGGCAGGACAGGGGTCCCCATATGAGCAGTTCTTC. This sequence encodes CASSLAGQGSPYEQFF.